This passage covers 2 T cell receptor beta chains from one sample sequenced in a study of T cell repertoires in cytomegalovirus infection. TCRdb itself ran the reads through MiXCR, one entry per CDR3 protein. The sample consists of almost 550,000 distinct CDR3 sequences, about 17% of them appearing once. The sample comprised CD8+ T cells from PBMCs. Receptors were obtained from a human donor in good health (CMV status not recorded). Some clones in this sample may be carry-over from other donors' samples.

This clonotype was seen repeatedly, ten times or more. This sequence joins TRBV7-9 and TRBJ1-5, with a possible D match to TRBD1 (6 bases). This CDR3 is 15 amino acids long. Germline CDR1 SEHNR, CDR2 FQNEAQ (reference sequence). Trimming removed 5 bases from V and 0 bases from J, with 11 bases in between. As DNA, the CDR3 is TGTGCCAGCAGCAGGGACACATATAGCAATCAGCCCCAGCATTTT. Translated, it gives CASSRDTYSNQPQHF.

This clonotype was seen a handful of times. The CDR3 nucleotides read TGTGCCAGCAGCCAAGGGACAGGGGGGCAAAACATTCAGTACTTC. Protein: CASSQGTGGQNIQYF. The chain recombines TRBV4-2 with TRBJ2-4; 10 bases line up with TRBD1. This CDR3 contains 15 residues. J was trimmed by 5 bases and V by 1 base; bases with no gene match: 2. CDR1 LGHNA and CDR2 YNFKEQ come from the germline V gene.